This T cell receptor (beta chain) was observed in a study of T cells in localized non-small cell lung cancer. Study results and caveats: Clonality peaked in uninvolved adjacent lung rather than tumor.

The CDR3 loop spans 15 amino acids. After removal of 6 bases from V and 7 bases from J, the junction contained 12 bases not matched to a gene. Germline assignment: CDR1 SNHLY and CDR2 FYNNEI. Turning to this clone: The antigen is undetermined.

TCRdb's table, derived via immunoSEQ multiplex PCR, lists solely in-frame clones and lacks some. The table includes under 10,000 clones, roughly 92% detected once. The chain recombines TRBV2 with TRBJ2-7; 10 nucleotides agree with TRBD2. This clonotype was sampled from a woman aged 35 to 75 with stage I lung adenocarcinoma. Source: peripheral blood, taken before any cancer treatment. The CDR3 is CASRGGTSAWAEQYF. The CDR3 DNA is TGTGCCAGCAGGGGGGGGACTAGCGCCTGGGCGGAGCAGTACTTC.